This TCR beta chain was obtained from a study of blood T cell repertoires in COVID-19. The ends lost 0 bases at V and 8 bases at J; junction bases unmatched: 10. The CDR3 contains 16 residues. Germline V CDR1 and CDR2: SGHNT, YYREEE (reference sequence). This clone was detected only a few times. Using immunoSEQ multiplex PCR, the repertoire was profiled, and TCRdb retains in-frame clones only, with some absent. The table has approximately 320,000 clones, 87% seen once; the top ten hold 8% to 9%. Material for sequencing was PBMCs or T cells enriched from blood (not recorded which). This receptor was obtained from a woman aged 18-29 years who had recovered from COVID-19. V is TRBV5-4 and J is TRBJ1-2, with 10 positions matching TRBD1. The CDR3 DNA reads TGTGCCAGCAGCTTGGGGGACAGGGGCCCCGGGGGAGGCTACACCTTC. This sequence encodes CASSLGDRGPGGGYTF.